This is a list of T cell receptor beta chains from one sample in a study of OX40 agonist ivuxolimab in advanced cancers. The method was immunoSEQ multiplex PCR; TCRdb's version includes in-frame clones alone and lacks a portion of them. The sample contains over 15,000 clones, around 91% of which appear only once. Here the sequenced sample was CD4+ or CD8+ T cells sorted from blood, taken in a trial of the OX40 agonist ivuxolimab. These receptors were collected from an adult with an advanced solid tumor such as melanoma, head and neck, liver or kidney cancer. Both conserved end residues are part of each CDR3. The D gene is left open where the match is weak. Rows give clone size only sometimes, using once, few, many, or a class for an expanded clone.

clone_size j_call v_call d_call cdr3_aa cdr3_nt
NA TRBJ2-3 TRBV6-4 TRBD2 CASSDSAGGADTQYF TGTGCCAGCAGTGACTCAGCGGGAGGGGCAGATACGCAGTATTTT
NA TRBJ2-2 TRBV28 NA CASSLTGFGTGELFF TGTGCCAGCAGTTTAACTGGCTTTGGCACCGGGGAGCTGTTTTTT
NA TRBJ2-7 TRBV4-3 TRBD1 CASSQDRDRSYEQYF TGCGCCAGCAGCCAAGACCGGGACAGGAGCTACGAGCAGTACTTC
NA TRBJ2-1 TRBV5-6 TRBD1 CASSLGTGQAYNEQFF TGTGCCAGCAGCTTGGGGACAGGGCAAGCCTACAATGAGCAGTTCTTC
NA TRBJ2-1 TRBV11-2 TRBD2 CASSLSTSGNYNEQFF TGTGCCAGCAGCCTCTCGACTAGCGGGAATTACAATGAGCAGTTCTTC
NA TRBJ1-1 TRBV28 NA CASSPRVGWNTEAFF TGTGCCAGCAGCCCCCGAGTAGGGTGGAACACTGAAGCTTTCTTT
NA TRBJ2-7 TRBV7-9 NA CASSPSGILSSYEQYF TGTGCCAGCAGCCCTTCCGGGATCCTAAGCTCCTACGAGCAGTACTTC
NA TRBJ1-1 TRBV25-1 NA CASSDYPSTGREAFF TGTGCCAGCAGTGACTATCCATCGACAGGAAGAGAAGCTTTCTTT
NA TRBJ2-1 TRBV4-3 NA CASSLGDSGYNEQFF TGCGCCAGCAGCCTTGGGGATTCAGGATATAATGAGCAGTTCTTC
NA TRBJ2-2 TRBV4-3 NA CASSPSTGELFF TGCGCCAGCAGCCCCTCGACCGGGGAGCTGTTTTTT
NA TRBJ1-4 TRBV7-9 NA CASSYESATNEKLFF TGTGCCAGCAGCTACGAGTCTGCAACTAATGAAAAACTGTTTTTT
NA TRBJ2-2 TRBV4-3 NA CASSPTNTGELFF TGCGCCAGCAGCCCTACTAACACCGGGGAGCTGTTTTTT
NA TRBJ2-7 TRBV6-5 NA CASSYFSARTYEQYF TGTGCCAGCAGCTACTTTAGCGCTAGAACCTACGAGCAGTACTTC
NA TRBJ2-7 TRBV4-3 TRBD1 CASSQGTGRYEQYF TGCGCCAGCAGCCAAGGGACAGGCCGCTACGAGCAGTACTTC
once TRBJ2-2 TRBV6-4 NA CASSDRDTGELFF TGTGCCAGCAGTGACAGGGACACCGGGGAGCTGTTTTTT
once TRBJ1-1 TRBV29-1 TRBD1 CSVTGVGAFF TGCAGCGTCACAGGGGTAGGAGCTTTCTTT
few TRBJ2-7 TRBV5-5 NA CASSLWLEQYF TGTGCCAGCAGCTTGTGGCTTGAGCAGTACTTC
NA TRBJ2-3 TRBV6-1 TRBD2 CASSGLAGTDTQYF TGTGCCAGCAGCGGACTAGCGGGGACAGATACGCAGTATTTT
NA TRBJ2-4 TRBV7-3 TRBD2 CASSLPLLAGGIIAKNIQYF TGTGCCAGCAGCTTACCTCTACTAGCGGGAGGGATAATAGCCAAAAACATTCAGTACTTC
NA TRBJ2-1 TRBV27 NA CASSLGSVGDEQFF TGTGCCAGCAGTTTAGGCAGTGTAGGAGATGAGCAGTTCTTC
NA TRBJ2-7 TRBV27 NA CANSNSYEQYF TGTGCCAACAGCAACTCCTACGAGCAGTACTTC
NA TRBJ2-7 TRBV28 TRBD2 CASKPPGEGLSSYEQYF TGTGCCAGCAAACCACCCGGGGAGGGTTTAAGCTCCTACGAGCAGTACTTC
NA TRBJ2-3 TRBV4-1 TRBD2 CASSPSGSGTDTQYF TGCGCCAGCAGCCCTAGCGGGAGTGGCACAGATACGCAGTATTTT
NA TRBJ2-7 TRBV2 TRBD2 CASSNQRGYSYEQYF TGTGCCAGCAGTAACCAGCGGGGGTACTCCTACGAGCAGTACTTC
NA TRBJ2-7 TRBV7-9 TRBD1 CASSPDRGPSSHEQCF TGTGCCAGCAGCCCCGACAGGGGCCCCTCGTCCCACGAGCAGTGCTTC
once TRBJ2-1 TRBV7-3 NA CASSLSRDTPEQFF TGTGCCAGCAGCTTATCGCGGGACACCCCGGAGCAGTTCTTC
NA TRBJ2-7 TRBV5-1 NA CASSLGDRTPSYEQYF TGCGCCAGCAGCTTGGGGGACCGAACGCCCTCCTACGAGCAGTACTTC
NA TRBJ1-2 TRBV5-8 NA CASSAGTSANYGYTF TGTGCCAGCAGCGCTGGGACGTCGGCTAACTATGGCTACACCTTC
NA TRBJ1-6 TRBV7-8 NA CASIANRDPFDSPLHF TGTGCCAGCATCGCTAACAGGGATCCCTTCGATTCACCCCTCCACTTT
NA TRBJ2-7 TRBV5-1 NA CASSPGTETYEQYF TGCGCCAGCAGTCCCGGGACCGAGACCTACGAGCAGTACTTC
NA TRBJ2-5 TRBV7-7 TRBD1 CASSLTGVRETQYF TGTGCCAGCAGCTTAACAGGGGTTCGGGAGACCCAGTACTTC
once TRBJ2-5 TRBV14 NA CASSLRTQETQYF TGTGCCAGCAGCTTAAGGACCCAAGAGACCCAGTACTTC
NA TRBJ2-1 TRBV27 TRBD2 CASSFGTSNNEQFF TGTGCCAGCAGTTTCGGGACTAGCAACAATGAGCAGTTCTTC
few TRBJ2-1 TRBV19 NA CASSISGPEQFF TGTGCCAGTAGTATATCCGGGCCGGAGCAGTTCTTC
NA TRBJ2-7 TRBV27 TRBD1 CASSLSPGGADEQYF TGTGCCAGCAGTTTATCGCCAGGGGGCGCGGACGAGCAGTACTTC
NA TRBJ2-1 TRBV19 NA CASSIGGYAEQFF TGTGCCAGTAGTATAGGCGGGTATGCTGAGCAGTTCTTC
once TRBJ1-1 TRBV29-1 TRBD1 CSVDAWARGSPGNTEAFF TGCAGCGTTGACGCTTGGGCCAGGGGGTCCCCAGGGAACACTGAAGCTTTCTTT
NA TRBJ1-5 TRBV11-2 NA CASSPVGGNQPQHF TGTGCCAGCAGCCCTGTGGGAGGCAATCAGCCCCAGCATTTT
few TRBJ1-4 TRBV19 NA CASAEATNEKLFF TGTGCCAGTGCAGAGGCAACTAATGAAAAACTGTTTTTT
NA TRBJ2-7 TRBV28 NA CASSENYEQYF TGTGCCAGCAGTGAAAACTACGAGCAGTACTTC
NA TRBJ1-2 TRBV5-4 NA CASSYAPENYGYTF TGTGCCAGCAGTTATGCCCCGGAAAACTATGGCTACACCTTC